The entry below describes one T cell receptor (beta chain). Its antigen remains unknown. Given a much more abundant clone one base away, this may be a read error. This sample is drawn from a study of cytomegalovirus exposure and HLA in healthy donors. General study results and limits: Among TCR beta chains, those listed as cytomegalovirus-associated numbered under 200.

TCRdb's table, derived via immunoSEQ multiplex PCR, lists solely in-frame clones and lacks some. The sample carries around 120,000 clones, roughly 88% recorded once. The sample consisted of PBMCs. The TCR originated in a woman between 18 and 29 years old in good health and CMV-seropositive.

CDR3 protein: CASSLGTVTGELFF. Written as DNA, the CDR3 is TGCGCCAGCAGCTTAGGGACAGTCACCGGGGAGCTGTTTTTT. The V gene is TRBV5-1, the J gene TRBJ2-2; 7 bases match TRBD1. Germline values: CDR1 SGHRS, CDR2 YFSETQ. The ends lost 2 bases at V and 4 bases at J; junction bases unmatched: 2. The CDR3 has 14 residues.